The 25 T cell receptor beta chains presented below share a single source sample, sequenced in a study of cytomegalovirus exposure and HLA in healthy donors. PCR amplification relied on 60 Vbeta primers (plus 13 Jbeta primers). Assay: immunoSEQ multiplex PCR; the TCRdb copy retains only in-frame clones and omits some. The sample has 170,000 or so clones, 65% to 85% seen once. Sequences were obtained from PBMCs. The origin of the receptors is a woman in her forties or fifties in good health and CMV-seropositive.

The chain has TRBV9 and TRBJ1-2; unclear D gene. Germline values: CDR1 SGDLS, CDR2 YYNGEE. Trimming removed 4 bases at V and 4 bases at J, with 11 bases between. The CDR3 is 13 amino acids. The chain's CDR3 is CASSPLVGYGYTF. The CDR3, as DNA: TGTGCCAGCAGCCCCCTAGTCGGCTATGGCTACACCTTC. Together with reference TRBV9 and TRBJ1-2, the CDR3 gives the full variable domain: DSGVTQTPKHLITATGQRVTLRCSPRSGDLSVYWYQQSLDQGLQFLIQYYNGEERAKGNILERFSAQQFPDLHSELNLSSLELGDSALYFCASSPLVGYGYTFGSGTRLTVV.

The chain links TRBV27 to TRBJ2-3; D may be TRBD2 (6 bases). Deletions cut 10 bases from V and 0 bases from J, with 14 bases between. The CDR3 covers 14 residues. Germline V gene data show CDR1 as MNHEY and CDR2 as SMNVEV (reference sequence). Here the CDR3 reads CATGGASSTDTQYF. As DNA, the CDR3 is TGTGCCACCGGCGGGGCCTCAAGCACAGATACGCAGTATTTT.

V usage is TRBV13 and J usage is TRBJ1-1, with D perhaps matching TRBD1 (6 bases). This CDR3 contains 15 residues. V lost 0 bases, J lost 5 bases, and 13 bases lay in between. CDR1 and CDR2 (germline): PRHDT, FYEKMQ (reference sequence). DNA for the CDR3: TGTGCCAGCAGCTTAGGAGGGGGGCGGGGGACTGAAGCTTTCTTT. Its protein product is CASSLGGGRGTEAFF.

This clone was counted a single time. This rearrangement joins TRBV15 to TRBJ2-3; 11 positions match TRBD1. V lost 1 base, J lost 1 base, and 4 bases stayed unmatched. This CDR3 is built from 17 residues. Germline V CDR1 and CDR2: LNHNV, YYDKDF (reference sequence). This chain's CDR3 is CATSRGTDRGRTDTQYF. The CDR3 nucleotides read TGTGCCACCAGCAGAGGCACGGACAGGGGGCGCACAGATACGCAGTATTTT. The full variable domain, with the rest looked up from reference TRBV15 and TRBJ2-3, is DAMVIQNPRYQVTQFGKPVTLSCSQTLNHNVMYWYQQKSSQAPKLLFHYYDKDFNNEADTPDNFQSRRPNTSFCFLDIRSPGLGDTAMYLCATSRGTDRGRTDTQYFGPGTRLTVL.

V gene TRBV11-3 combines with J gene TRBJ2-1, with 11 bases aligning to TRBD2. Germline V gene data show CDR1 as SGHNT and CDR2 as YENEEA. The junction had 4 bases not matched to a gene; V was cut back by 5 bases and J by 4 bases. This CDR3 is 15 amino acids long. This CDR3 is CASSPRLAGYNEQFF. CDR3 DNA sequence: TGTGCCAGCAGCCCCCGACTAGCGGGGTACAATGAGCAGTTCTTC.

V is TRBV6-5 and J is TRBJ1-3; D is unresolved. The CDR3 has 15 amino acids. Trimming took 6 bases from V and 0 from J, leaving 12 bases between them. Per the germline V gene, CDR1 is MNHEY and CDR2 is SVGAGI. The CDR3 reads CASSPDWSSGNTIYF. In nucleotides, the CDR3 is TGTGCCAGCAGCCCGGACTGGAGCTCTGGAAACACCATATATTTT.

V gene TRBV19 combines with J gene TRBJ1-2; tentatively, D is TRBD1 (5 bases). Germline values: CDR1 LNHDA, CDR2 SQIVND (reference sequence). Trimming stripped 6 bases from V and 0 bases from J, with 17 bases between. The CDR3 has 16 residues. The CDR3 is CASSPGHPLPNYGYTF. DNA of the CDR3: TGTGCCAGTAGCCCTGGACACCCCCTTCCTAACTATGGCTACACCTTC.

The genes are TRBV7-9 and TRBJ2-2, with D possibly TRBD2 on 5 matching bases. Germline CDR1 and CDR2: SEHNR and FQNEAQ (reference sequence). The CDR3 spans 16 residues. V lost 7 bases and J lost 2, with 17 bases in between. CDR3 coding DNA: TGTGCCAGCATCCTAGGAGGAGGCCTCAACACCGGGGAGCTGTTTTTT. Protein: CASILGGGLNTGELFF.

The V and J genes are TRBV2 and TRBJ1-3; 9 bases agree with TRBD1. The CDR3 is 15 residues long. In germline, CDR1 is SNHLY, CDR2 FYNNEI. V lost 5 bases to trimming and J lost 4 bases; unmatched junction nucleotides: 6. In DNA, the CDR3 is TGTGCCAGCAGTCTCTACAGGGGGCTGGGAAACACCATATATTTT. Translating it yields CASSLYRGLGNTIYF.

This rearrangement joins TRBV18 to TRBJ1-1, with TRBD1 matching over 8 bases. The CDR3 length is 14 residues. Germline CDR1 is KGHSH and CDR2 is LQKENI. Trimming cost V 2 bases and J 7 bases; bases outside gene matches: 6. CDR3 region: CASSPLQGDGEAFF. CDR3 DNA: TGTGCCAGCTCACCATTACAGGGGGACGGTGAAGCTTTCTTT.

The chain carries TRBV9 and TRBJ2-3, with D possibly TRBD2 on 5 matching bases. In germline, CDR1 is SGDLS, CDR2 YYNGEE. With 6 bases removed from V and 0 bases from J, the gap between germline ends came to 8 bases. This CDR3 spans 13 amino acids. This chain's CDR3 is CASNGGSTDTQYF. CDR3 nucleotide sequence: TGTGCCAGCAACGGCGGGAGCACAGATACGCAGTATTTT.

The rearrangement uses TRBV7-9 and TRBJ2-3; 8 bases align to TRBD1. After removal of 3 bases from V and 0 bases from J, the junction contained 2 bases not matched to a gene. The CDR3 covers 15 residues. Germline lookup yields CDR1 SEHNR and CDR2 FQNEAQ (reference sequence). The CDR3 nucleotides are TGTGCCAGCAGCTTTACAGGGGGAAGCACAGATACGCAGTATTTT. Protein product: CASSFTGGSTDTQYF.

CDR3 sequence: CASSLGLAGGQKTQYF. Here the CDR3 DNA reads TGCGCCAGCAGCTTGGGACTAGCGGGGGGGCAAAAGACCCAGTACTTC. The genes are TRBV5-1 and TRBJ2-5, with 14 nucleotides matching TRBD2. The CDR3 is 16 amino acids. The V and J ends lost 0 bases and 6 bases, in that order; junction bases with no gene match: 4. Germline CDR1 is SGHRS and CDR2 is YFSETQ.

The chain has TRBV21-1 and TRBJ2-1; the D call in the table, TRBD2, was not verified against the DNA. TRBV21-1 is labeled a pseudogene. CDR3 size: 19 residues. In DNA form, the CDR3 reads TGTGCCAGCAGCAATGCGGGGTCGGGGGGCGGCGGAGGGGAGAATGAGCAGTTCTTC. Protein: CASSNAGSGGGGGENEQFF.

The gene calls are TRBV7-3 and TRBJ2-1, with 12 bases that match TRBD2. This CDR3 is 14 amino acids long. Germline lookup yields CDR1 SGHTA and CDR2 FQGTGA. V was pared by 5 bases and J by 10 bases, with 6 bases of the junction left unmatched. CDR3 protein: CASSKRGLAGEQFF. The DNA of the CDR3 is TGTGCCAGCAGCAAAAGGGGACTAGCGGGCGAGCAGTTCTTC.

With regard to this clone: Other nucleotide sequences from this sample produce the same CDR3. The gene calls are TRBV7-8 and TRBJ2-3; 8 nucleotides agree with TRBD1. J lost 3 bases, V lost 5 bases, and 7 bases had no gene match. The germline V gene has CDR1 SGHVS and CDR2 FQNEAQ. The CDR3 runs to 15 residues. The CDR3 spells CASSARQGRTDTQYF. As DNA, the CDR3 is TGTGCCAGCAGCGCCCGACAGGGGAGGACAGATACGCAGTATTTT.

The CDR3 loop is CASSQMTGAKNIQYF. The CDR3 coding sequence is TGTGCCAGCAGTCAAATGACAGGGGCCAAAAACATTCAGTACTTC. The chain joins TRBV6-6 to TRBJ2-4, with TRBD1 identical over 7 bases. The CDR3 totals 15 residues. Germline V gene sequence: CDR1 MNHNY, CDR2 SVGAGI (reference sequence). Losses at the gene ends were 5 bases for V and 1 base for J; bases not matched to a gene: 5.

In its sample, this clone was seen a few times. The CDR3 region is CASSSGLAGVGADTQYF. Here the CDR3 DNA reads TGTGCCAGCAGCTCTGGACTAGCGGGAGTAGGGGCAGATACGCAGTATTTT. The chain has TRBV5-4 and TRBJ2-3, with 13 bases lining up with TRBD2. Germline V lookup: CDR1 SGHNT, CDR2 YYREEE (reference sequence). The CDR3 totals 17 residues. V lost 3 bases, J lost 4 bases, and 8 bases stayed unmatched.

The chain combines TRBV30 with TRBJ1-1; the D gene is possibly TRBD1 (5 bases). This CDR3 contains 12 residues. Between the trimmed V and J ends, which lost 3 bases and 3 bases, there was a span of 8 bases. Per the germline V gene, CDR1 is GTSNPN and CDR2 is SVGIG (reference sequence). The CDR3 loop is CAWRGRDTEAFF. CDR3 sequence (DNA): TGTGCCTGGAGAGGCAGGGACACTGAAGCTTTCTTT.

The V and J genes are TRBV25-1 and TRBJ1-1; 7 nucleotides line up with TRBD1. Germline V CDR1 and CDR2: MGHDK, SYGVNS. This CDR3 is 12 amino acids long. The J segment lost 9 bases and the V segment lost 1 base, leaving 2 bases of the junction unmatched. The CDR3 coding sequence is TGTGCCAGCAGTGAATGGACAGGAAAAGCTTTCTTT. Translating gives CASSEWTGKAFF. Variable domain in full (rest from reference TRBV25-1 and TRBJ1-1): EADIYQTPRYLVIGTGKKITLECSQTMGHDKMYWYQQDPGMELHLIHYSYGVNSTEKGDLSSESTVSRIRTEHFPLTLESARPSHTSQYLCASSEWTGKAFFGQGTRLTVV.

Notes on this clone: The germline gene is not matched at one end of the junction; a read error may be the cause. V gene TRBV5-6 combines with J gene TRBJ1-2; TRBD1 aligns across 11 bases. Germline V lookup: CDR1 SGHDT, CDR2 YYEEEE. The CDR3 has 15 amino acids. The DNA for the CDR3 is TGTGCCAGCAGCCCGGGGACAGGGGGAGTCTATGGCTACACTTTC. Translated, it gives CASSPGTGGVYGYTF.

V is TRBV7-3 and J is TRBJ1-2; perhaps TRBD1 as D (5 bases). Germline V gives CDR1 SGHTA, CDR2 FQGTGA. Trimming took off 3 bases at V and 3 bases at J, with 11 bases between the two ends. CDR3 length: 14 amino acids. As DNA, the CDR3 is TGTGCCAGCAGCTTCAACGGGGGGGACTATGGCTACACCTTC. It encodes CASSFNGGDYGYTF.

This chain connects TRBV2 to TRBJ1-6; 8 bases agree with TRBD1. The V segment lost 3 bases and the J segment 7 bases; nucleotides outside the gene matches: 5. The CDR3 contains 15 residues. CDR1 SNHLY and CDR2 FYNNEI come from the germline V gene. In DNA form, the CDR3 reads TGTGCCAGCAGTGAGGACAGGGCTGGAAATTCACCCCTCCACTTT. The encoded protein is CASSEDRAGNSPLHF.

With regard to this clone: Given the absence of the conserved phenylalanine or tryptophan at the CDR3 end, a read error is likely. J is TRBJ1-1 and V is TRBV7-6; no clear D. The CDR3 has 13 amino acids. Trimming pared 5 bases from V and 0 bases from J, leaving 7 bases between. Per germline, CDR1 SGHVS and CDR2 FNYEAQ. This chain's CDR3 is CASSQTMNTEAFL. CDR3 coding DNA: TGTGCCAGCAGCCAGACTATGAACACTGAAGCTTTCCTT.

The genes are TRBV29-1 and TRBJ2-2; D unresolved. V was cut by 4 bases and J by 0 bases, with 9 bases left in between. Germline V CDR1 and CDR2: SQVTM, ANQGSEA. CDR3 length equals 14 residues. The CDR3 bases are TGCAGCGTTGTGTACACCGCGAACACCGGGGAGCTGTTTTTT. Its translation is CSVVYTANTGELFF.